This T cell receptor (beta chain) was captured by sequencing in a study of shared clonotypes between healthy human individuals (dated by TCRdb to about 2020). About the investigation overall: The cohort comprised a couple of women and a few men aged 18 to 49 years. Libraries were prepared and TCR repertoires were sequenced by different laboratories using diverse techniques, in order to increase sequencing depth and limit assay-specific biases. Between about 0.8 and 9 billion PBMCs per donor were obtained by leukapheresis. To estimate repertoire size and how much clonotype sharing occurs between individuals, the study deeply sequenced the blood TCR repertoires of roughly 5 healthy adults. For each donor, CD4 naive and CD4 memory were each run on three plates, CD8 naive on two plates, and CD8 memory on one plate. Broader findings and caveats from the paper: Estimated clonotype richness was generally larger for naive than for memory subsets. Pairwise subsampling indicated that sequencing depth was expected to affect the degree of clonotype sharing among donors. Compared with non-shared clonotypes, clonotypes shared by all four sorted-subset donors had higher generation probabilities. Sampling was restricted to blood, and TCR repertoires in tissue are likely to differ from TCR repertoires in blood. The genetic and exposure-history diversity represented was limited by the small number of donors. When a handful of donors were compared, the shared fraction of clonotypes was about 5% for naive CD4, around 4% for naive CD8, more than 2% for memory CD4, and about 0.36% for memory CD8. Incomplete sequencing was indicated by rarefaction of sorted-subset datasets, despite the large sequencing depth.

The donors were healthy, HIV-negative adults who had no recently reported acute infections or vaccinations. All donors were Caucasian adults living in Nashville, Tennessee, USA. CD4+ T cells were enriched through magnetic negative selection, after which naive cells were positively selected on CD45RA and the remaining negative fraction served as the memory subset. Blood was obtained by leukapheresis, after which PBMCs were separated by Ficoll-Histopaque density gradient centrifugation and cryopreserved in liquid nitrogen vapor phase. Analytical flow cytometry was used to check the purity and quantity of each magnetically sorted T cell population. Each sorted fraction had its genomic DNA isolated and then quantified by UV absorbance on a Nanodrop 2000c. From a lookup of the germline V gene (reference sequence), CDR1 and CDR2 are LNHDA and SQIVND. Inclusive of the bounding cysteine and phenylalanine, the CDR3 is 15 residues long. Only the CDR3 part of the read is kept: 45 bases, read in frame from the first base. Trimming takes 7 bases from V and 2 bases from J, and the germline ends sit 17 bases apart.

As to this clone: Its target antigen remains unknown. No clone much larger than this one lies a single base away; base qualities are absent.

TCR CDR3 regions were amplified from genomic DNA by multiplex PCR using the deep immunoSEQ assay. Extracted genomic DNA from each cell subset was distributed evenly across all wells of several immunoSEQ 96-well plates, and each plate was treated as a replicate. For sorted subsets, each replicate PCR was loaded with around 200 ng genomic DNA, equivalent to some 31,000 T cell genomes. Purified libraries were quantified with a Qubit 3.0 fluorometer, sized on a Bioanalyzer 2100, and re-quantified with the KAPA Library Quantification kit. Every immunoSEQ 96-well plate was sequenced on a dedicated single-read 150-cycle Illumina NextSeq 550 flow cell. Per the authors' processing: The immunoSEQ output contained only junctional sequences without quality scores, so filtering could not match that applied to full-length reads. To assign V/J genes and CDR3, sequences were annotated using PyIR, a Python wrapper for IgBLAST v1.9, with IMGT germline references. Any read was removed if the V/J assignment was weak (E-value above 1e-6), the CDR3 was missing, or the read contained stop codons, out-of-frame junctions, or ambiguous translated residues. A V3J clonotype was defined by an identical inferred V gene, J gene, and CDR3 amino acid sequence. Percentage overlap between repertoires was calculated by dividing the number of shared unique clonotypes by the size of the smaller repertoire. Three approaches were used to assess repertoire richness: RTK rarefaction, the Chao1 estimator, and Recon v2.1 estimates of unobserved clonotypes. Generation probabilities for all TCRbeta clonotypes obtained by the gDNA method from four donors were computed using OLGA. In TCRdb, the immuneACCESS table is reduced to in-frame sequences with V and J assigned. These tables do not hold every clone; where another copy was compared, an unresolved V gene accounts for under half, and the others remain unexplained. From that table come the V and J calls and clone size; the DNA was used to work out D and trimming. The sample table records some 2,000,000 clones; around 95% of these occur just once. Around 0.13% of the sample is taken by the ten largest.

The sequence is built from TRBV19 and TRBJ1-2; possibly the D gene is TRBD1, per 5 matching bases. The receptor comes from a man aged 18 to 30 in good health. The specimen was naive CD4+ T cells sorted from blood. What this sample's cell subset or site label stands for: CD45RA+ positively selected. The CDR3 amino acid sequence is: CASTYAWGGNYGYTF. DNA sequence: TGTGCCAGTACCTATGCCTGGGGGGGAAACTATGGCTACACCTTC.